This TCR beta chain was recorded in a study of CD8 T cells in ankylosing spondylitis. Study conclusions and caveats: Seemingly distinctive of ankylosing spondylitis blood was a TCR beta motif formed by eight highly homologous variants.

There are 17 residues in the CDR3. The germline V gene encodes CDR1 SGHTA and CDR2 FQGNSA. V lost 2 bases and J 1 base, leaving 12 bases between the germline ends. TCRdb re-called the 5' RACE reads through MiXCR, storing one row per CDR3 protein. The sample records hundreds of thousands of distinct CDR3 sequences, 17% being singletons. This clonotype has just a few counts. Its target is not known. This rearrangement joins TRBV7-2 to TRBJ2-6, with D possibly TRBD2 on 5 matching bases. Sequencing used blood, either unsorted or a sorted T cell fraction (not recorded which). This receptor was obtained from a male donor with ankylosing spondylitis. In DNA, the CDR3 is TGTGCCAGCAGCTTATCAGGAGGAAGGTCTGGGGCCAACGTCCTGACTTTC. Translated: CASSLSGGRSGANVLTF.